This T cell receptor (beta chain) comes out of a study of response to subunit inactivated influenza vaccine. Findings and limits, study-wide: The study's authors posited that every seasonal influenza vaccination enlists few new T cells.

Details on this clonotype: Its antigen is still unknown.

Looked up from germline, CDR1 is SGHAT and CDR2 is FQNNGV. V gave up 1 base and J gave up 1 base, with 16 bases separating them. The CDR3 has 18 residues. TCRdb ran MiXCR on the RT-PCR reads and lists one entry per CDR3 protein. The data contain 500,000 to 600,000 distinct CDR3 sequences, approximately 16% of them singletons. Sequencing was performed on CD4+ T cells sorted from PBMCs, taken less than 30 months after vaccination. This clonotype originated in a man aged 50 to 69 who received an inactivated influenza vaccine. V gene TRBV11-2 combines with J gene TRBJ1-4, with TRBD1 as a possible D gene (5 bases). The chain's CDR3 is CASSLGGVGRVTNEKLFF. CDR3 coding DNA: TGTGCCAGCAGCTTAGGAGGGGTGGGGAGGGTAACTAATGAAAAACTGTTTTTT.